These T cell receptor beta chains were read from a single sample in a study of cytomegalovirus exposure and HLA in healthy donors. The protocol was immunoSEQ multiplex PCR, while the TCRdb copy is restricted to in-frame clones and leaves out a portion. The top ten hold around 15% of the sample, which has approximately 200,000 clones, approximately 80% seen once. The sequenced material came from PBMCs. The source of these receptors is a man in his forties or fifties in good health and CMV-seronegative. The conserved cysteine and the conserved F or W are not part of the CDR3 here. A row's size may be missing; if present it is once, few, many or a size class.

V gene: TRBV10-1
clone size: -
CDR3 protein: ASSIGTGSTEAF

V gene: TRBV7-2
clone size: few
CDR3 protein: ASSAAGDSGNTIY

V gene: TRBV9
clone size: -
CDR3 protein: ASSGGGQASYEQY

V gene: TRBV4-2
clone size: -
CDR3 protein: ASSQEARTDTQY

V gene: TRBV4-3
clone size: -
CDR3 protein: ASSQGIDRLYGYT

V gene: TRBV25-1
clone size: -
CDR3 protein: ASSPQPGQGVYGYT

V gene: TRBV9
clone size: -
CDR3 protein: ASSVAGTASYNEQF

V gene: TRBV19
clone size: few
CDR3 protein: ASSITGGTRAYSNQPQH

V gene: TRBV7-9
clone size: -
CDR3 protein: ASRPGQGPYGYT

V gene: TRBV2
clone size: few
CDR3 protein: ASSEGRGRAEAF

V gene: TRBV4-1
clone size: -
CDR3 protein: ASSQPGLPSYEQY

V gene: TRBV28
clone size: -
CDR3 protein: ASRIQGLTKGYT

V gene: TRBV11-1
clone size: -
CDR3 protein: ASSLLGAGAEELF

V gene: TRBV6-1
clone size: -
CDR3 protein: ASSAGLAGGPKETQY

V gene: TRBV19
clone size: -
CDR3 protein: ASTVPGVYNSPLH

V gene: TRBV10-3
clone size: few
CDR3 protein: AISGQAGAGDYGYT